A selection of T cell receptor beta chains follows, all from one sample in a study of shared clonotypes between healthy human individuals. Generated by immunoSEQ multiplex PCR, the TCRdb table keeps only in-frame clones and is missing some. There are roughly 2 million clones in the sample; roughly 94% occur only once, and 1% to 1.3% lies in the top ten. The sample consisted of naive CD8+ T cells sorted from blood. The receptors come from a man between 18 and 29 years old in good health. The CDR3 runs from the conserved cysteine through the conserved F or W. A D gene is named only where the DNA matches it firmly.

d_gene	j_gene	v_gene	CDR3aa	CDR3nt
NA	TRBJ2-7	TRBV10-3	CAITGGGQEPYEQYF	TGTGCCATCACCGGAGGGGGGCAGGAACCCTACGAGCAGTACTTC
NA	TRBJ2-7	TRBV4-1	CASSQGAPGTHALYEQYF	TGCGCCAGCAGCCAAGGGGCACCCGGGACACATGCACTCTACGAGCAGTACTTC
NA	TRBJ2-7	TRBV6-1	CASREDNSYEQYF	TGTGCCAGCAGGGAAGACAATTCCTACGAGCAGTACTTC
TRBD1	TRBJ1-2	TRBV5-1	CASSYGTGYGYTF	TGCGCCAGCAGCTACGGGACAGGCTATGGCTACACCTTC
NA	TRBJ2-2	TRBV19	CASSEQATGTGELFF	TGTGCCAGTAGCGAACAGGCCACAGGGACCGGGGAGCTGTTTTTT
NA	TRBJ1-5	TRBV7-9	CASTLEGGNQPQHF	TGTGCCAGCACCCTCGAGGGCGGCAATCAGCCCCAGCATTTT
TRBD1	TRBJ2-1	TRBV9	CASSPPPGQNNEQFF	TGTGCCAGCAGTCCCCCCCCGGGACAGAACAATGAGCAGTTCTTC
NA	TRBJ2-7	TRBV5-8	CASSTGLEQYF	TGTGCCAGCAGCACCGGGCTCGAGCAGTACTTC
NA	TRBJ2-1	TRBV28	CASSFPSGGLSYNEQFF	TGTGCCAGCAGTTTCCCCTCTGGGGGGCTCTCCTACAATGAGCAGTTCTTC
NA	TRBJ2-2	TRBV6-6	CASSYVNTGELFF	TGTGCCAGCAGTTATGTTAACACCGGGGAGCTGTTTTTT
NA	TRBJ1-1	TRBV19	CASSIDGDMNTEAFF	TGTGCCAGTAGTATAGACGGCGATATGAACACTGAAGCTTTCTTT
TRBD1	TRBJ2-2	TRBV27	CASSFSQGEIAGELFF	TGTGCCAGCAGTTTCTCACAGGGGGAGATCGCCGGGGAGCTGTTTTTT
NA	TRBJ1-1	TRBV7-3	CASSLTGGDTEAFF	TGTGCCAGCAGCTTGACAGGAGGGGACACTGAAGCTTTCTTT
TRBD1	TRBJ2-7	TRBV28	CASRPLDRGSYEQYF	TGTGCCAGCAGACCTCTCGACAGGGGCTCCTACGAGCAGTACTTC
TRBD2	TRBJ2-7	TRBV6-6	CASTLTVAGTYEQYF	TGTGCCAGCACCTTAACCGTAGCGGGGACCTACGAGCAGTACTTC
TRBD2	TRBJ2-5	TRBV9	CASNGAGGVQETQYF	TGTGCCAGTAACGGCGCGGGGGGCGTACAAGAGACCCAGTACTTC
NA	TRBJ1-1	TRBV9	CASSARMNTEAFF	TGTGCCAGCAGCGCTCGGATGAACACTGAAGCTTTCTTT
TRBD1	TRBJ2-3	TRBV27	CASSGDRMSSTDTQYF	TGTGCCAGCAGCGGGGACAGAATGTCTAGCACAGATACGCAGTATTTT
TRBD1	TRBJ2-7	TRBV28	CASSLLVTTGEYF	TGTGCCAGCAGTTTATTGGTGACGACAGGGGAGTACTTC
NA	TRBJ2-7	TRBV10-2	CASTGTFEQYF	TGCGCCAGCACAGGGACTTTCGAGCAGTACTTC
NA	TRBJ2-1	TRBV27	CASSPGRTYEQFF	TGTGCCAGCAGTCCGGGACGTACCTACGAGCAGTTCTTC
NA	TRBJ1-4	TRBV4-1	CASSQDRPAATNEKLFF	TGCGCCAGCAGCCAAGATCGGCCAGCAGCAACTAATGAAAAACTGTTTTTT
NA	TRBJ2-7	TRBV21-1	CASSKIDRARTSFSYEQYF	TGTGCCAGCAGCAAAATTGACAGGGCCAGGACCTCCTTCTCCTACGAGCAGTACTTC
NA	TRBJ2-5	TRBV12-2	CASRRDRGMETQYF	TGTGCAAGTCGCAGGGACAGAGGAATGGAGACCCAGTACTTC
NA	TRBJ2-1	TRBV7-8	CASSLRPGNEQFF	TGTGCCAGCAGTTTACGCCCGGGGAATGAGCAGTTCTTC
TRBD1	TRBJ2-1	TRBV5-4	CASSLDRAYNEQFF	TGTGCCAGCAGCCTGGACAGGGCTTACAATGAGCAGTTCTTC
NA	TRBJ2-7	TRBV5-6	CASSLGSIHEQYF	TGTGCCAGCAGCTTGGGGTCCATCCACGAGCAGTACTTC
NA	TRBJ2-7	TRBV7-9	CASSLAPGDTYEQYF	TGTGCCAGCAGCTTAGCTCCAGGGGACACCTACGAGCAGTACTTC
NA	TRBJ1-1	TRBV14	CASSQEWAGMNTEAFF	TGTGCCAGCAGCCAAGAGTGGGCAGGGATGAACACTGAAGCTTTCTTT
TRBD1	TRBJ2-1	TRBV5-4	CASSSPGQGFF	TGTGCCAGCAGCTCGCCGGGACAGGGGTTCTTC
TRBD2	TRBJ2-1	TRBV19	CASRLSGGGEQFF	TGTGCCAGTAGGCTTAGCGGGGGGGGTGAGCAGTTCTTC
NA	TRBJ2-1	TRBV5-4	CASSLAWGVLGNEQFF	TGTGCCAGCAGCTTGGCCTGGGGGGTACTGGGGAATGAGCAGTTCTTC
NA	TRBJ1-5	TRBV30	CAWTVLPNQPQHF	TGTGCCTGGACAGTTCTACCCAATCAGCCCCAGCATTTT
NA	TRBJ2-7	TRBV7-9	CASSGPLSSYEQYF	TGTGCCAGCAGCGGGCCGTTGAGCTCCTACGAGCAGTACTTC
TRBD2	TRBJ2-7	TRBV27	CASRFTSGASYEQYF	TGTGCCAGCAGGTTCACTAGCGGGGCTTCCTACGAGCAGTACTTC
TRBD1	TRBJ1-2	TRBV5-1	CASSPHGQENYGYTF	TGCGCCAGCAGCCCTCACGGACAGGAGAACTATGGCTACACCTTC
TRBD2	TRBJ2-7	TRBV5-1	CASRSSGSRSYEQYF	TGCGCCAGCAGGAGTAGCGGGAGTCGGTCCTACGAGCAGTACTTC
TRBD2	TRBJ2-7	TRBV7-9	CASSLGLAGTRIYEQYF	TGTGCCAGCAGCTTAGGGCTAGCGGGCACCAGGATCTACGAGCAGTACTTC
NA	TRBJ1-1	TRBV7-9	CASSLWSENTEAFF	TGTGCCAGCAGCTTATGGTCCGAGAACACTGAAGCTTTCTTT
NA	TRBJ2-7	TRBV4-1	CASSQKGNYEQYF	TGCGCCAGCAGCCAGAAGGGGAACTACGAGCAGTACTTC